This T cell receptor (beta chain) came from a study of cytomegalovirus exposure and HLA in healthy donors. Study-wide results and caveats: Previous analysis showed most TCR beta V segments were productive about 90% or about 30% of the time. Another analysis was done later, and it associated 16,951 TCR beta sequences with HLA alleles at 0.05 false discovery rate. TCR beta chains associated with HLA were, in a later analysis, more clonally expanded than equally common others. A missense DCLRE1C variant was associated with V- and J-gene trimming of TCR beta chains in a later analysis, and an independent cohort replicated the association.

A remark on this clone: Its antigen is still unknown.

The primer mix had 60 Vbeta and 13 Jbeta primers. Only in-frame clones appear in the TCRdb table, and some are missing; sequencing was by immunoSEQ multiplex PCR. The data show about 160,000 clones, around 80% seen once. With V trimmed by 1 base and J by 11 bases, 12 bases remained unmatched. There are 16 residues in the CDR3. Germline CDR1 and CDR2: MGHDK and SYGVNS. This clonotype was sampled from a female donor in good health and CMV-seronegative. This chain links TRBV25-1 with TRBJ1-5, with TRBD1 matching 9 bases. Sequencing used PBMCs. CDR3 nucleotide sequence: TGTGCCAGCAGTGAATTAGGGGGACAGGGACTATCAGCCCAGCATTTT. This gives the protein CASSELGGQGLSAQHF.